This TCR beta chain was identified during a study of control samples from healthy donors and cancer patients. V was trimmed by 6 bases and J by 11 bases, leaving 14 bases between them. Germline CDR1 MDHEN, CDR2 SYDVKM. This CDR3 comprises 12 residues. Profiled with immunoSEQ multiplex PCR; TCRdb holds only in-frame clones, not every one. The table records more than 20,000 clones, 83% of them present only once. The receptor was isolated from a man in his 60s with head and neck cancer. Sequencing was carried out using PBMCs. The J gene is TRBJ2-1, the V gene TRBV28; D is unclear. The chain's CDR3 is CASSALKGQQFF. The CDR3 nucleotides are TGTGCCAGCAGCGCCCTTAAGGGTCAGCAGTTCTTC. Variable domain in full (rest from reference TRBV28 and TRBJ2-1): DVKVTQSSRYLVKRTGEKVFLECVQDMDHENMFWYRQDPGLGLRLIYFSYDVKMKEKGDIPEGYSVSREKKERFSLILESASTNQTSMYLCASSALKGQQFFGPGTRLTVL.